Listed here is a single T cell receptor beta chain. Its specific antigen is unknown. Base qualities are not recorded, but no much larger clone differs from it by a single base. The data derive from a study of OX40 agonist ivuxolimab in advanced cancers. For the study in its entirety: Ivuxolimab was an agonistic, fully human IgG2 monoclonal antibody directed against OX40 (CD134), a costimulatory receptor. Intravenous ivuxolimab was administered to patients every 2 weeks at six dose levels: 0.01, 0.1, 0.3, 1.5, 3 and 10 mg/kg. Of the roughly 52 dose-escalation patients, hepatocellular carcinoma was present in about 20, melanoma in approximately 15, renal cell carcinoma in 9 and head and neck cancer in 9. In the dose-escalation cohort, around 80% of patients were male, and the mean age was approximately 60 years with a range of roughly 20 to 80. Prior anti-PD-1, anti-PD-L1 or anti-CTLA-4 therapy was permitted, and approximately 40% of dose-escalation patients had received checkpoint inhibitors. Partial responses occurred in three dose-escalation patients: two with cutaneous melanoma and one with hepatocellular carcinoma. Peripheral TCRbeta sequencing aimed to test whether ivuxolimab altered TCR sequence diversity and caused clonal T-cell expansion. The paper reports the monotherapy dose-escalation portion (N = 52 patients) of the phase I ivuxolimab trial. On the study overall, not on this receptor specifically: In the 0.1-3.0 mg/kg groups, partial responders had among the lowest normalized peripheral clonal expansion, particularly in CD8+ T cells. Clonal expansion of both CD4+ and CD8+ blood T cells was observed from baseline to week 6 at doses 0.1 to 3.0 mg/kg. After ivuxolimab, more expanded clones were found on average in CD8+ T cells than in CD4+ T cells. Low levels of normalized T-cell clonal expansion were also seen in some patients who did not respond. Which antigens the clonally expanded peripheral T cells were specific for was not determined.

After removal of 4 bases from V and 2 bases from J, the junction retains 4 bases not matched to a gene. The CDR3 measures 14 amino acids from cysteine to phenylalanine. Only the CDR3 region is kept as DNA, spanning 42 bases read in frame from base 1. Sequences MNHNS (CDR1) and SASEGT (CDR2) are obtained from the germline V gene. Genomic DNA was isolated from the sorted cells so that the TCRbeta CDR3 region could be sequenced. The immunoSEQ Assay was used for sequencing of TCRbeta CDR3 regions. TCRdb limited this immuneACCESS table to in-frame rearrangements with V and J called. A share of clones is missing; checked studies link under half to unresolved V genes, and the rest is unexplained. The sample table shows about 89,000 clones, and roughly 90% are seen once. Around 0.3% of the sample lies in the top ten. Patients with autoimmune disease history or receiving systemic immunosuppression were excluded from the trial. Peripheral blood for TCR sequencing was drawn from every dose cohort at baseline, at cycle 4 day 1 and at cycle 7 day 1. The samples were drawn from a first-in-human, open-label, multicenter phase I dose-escalation trial of ivuxolimab. The trial enrolled adults with locally advanced or metastatic head and neck squamous cell, hepatocellular, melanoma or renal cell carcinoma. Before TCR sequencing, CD4+ and CD8+ T cells were separately sorted from peripheral blood.

The chain is assembled from TRBV6-1 and TRBJ2-7; 8 bases in the middle match TRBD1. The source is an adult with an advanced solid tumor such as melanoma, head and neck, liver or kidney cancer. This material consisted of CD4+ or CD8+ T cells sorted from blood, taken in a trial of the OX40 agonist ivuxolimab. Read as DNA, the sequence is TGTGCCAGCAGTGGGGACAGGATCCCCTACGAGCAGTACTTC. This gives the protein CASSGDRIPYEQYF.